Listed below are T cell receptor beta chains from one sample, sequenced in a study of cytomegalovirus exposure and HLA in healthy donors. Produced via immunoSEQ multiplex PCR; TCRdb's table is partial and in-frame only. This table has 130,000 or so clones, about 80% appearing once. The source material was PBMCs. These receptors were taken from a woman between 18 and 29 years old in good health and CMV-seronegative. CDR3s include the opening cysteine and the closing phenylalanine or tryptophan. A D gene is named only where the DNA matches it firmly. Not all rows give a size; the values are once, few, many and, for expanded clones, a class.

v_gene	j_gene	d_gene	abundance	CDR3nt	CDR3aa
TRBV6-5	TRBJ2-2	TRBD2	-	TGTGCCAGCAGTTACGCCGGGGGGTCGAACACCGGGGAGCTGTTTTTT	CASSYAGGSNTGELFF
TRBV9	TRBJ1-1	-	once	TGTGCCAGCAGCGTAGGAGTGGGGCGCGGAGCTTTCTTT	CASSVGVGRGAFF
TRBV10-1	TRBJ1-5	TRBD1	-	TGCGCCAGCCCCCTCCCGCGAGGGGGCTACAGCAATCAGCCCCAGCATTTT	CASPLPRGGYSNQPQHF
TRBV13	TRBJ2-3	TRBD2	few	TGTGCCAGCAGCTTCGGGACTAGCGGGAGCCCGAGCACGGATACGCAGTATTTT	CASSFGTSGSPSTDTQYF
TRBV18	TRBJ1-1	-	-	TGTGCCAGCTCACCCCTGCAGGGGAGGAACACTGAAGCTTTCTTT	CASSPLQGRNTEAFF
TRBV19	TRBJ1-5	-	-	TGTGCCAGTACCCCCCAGGGAGGGAATCAGCCCCAGCATTTT	CASTPQGGNQPQHF
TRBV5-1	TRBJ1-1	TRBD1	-	TGCGCCAGCAGCTTCCAGGGGGCGGACACTGAAGCTTTCTTT	CASSFQGADTEAFF
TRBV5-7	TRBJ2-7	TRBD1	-	TGTGCCAGCAGCTTGTCCCCGGGACAGGGAGGGTCCTACGAGCAGTACTTC	CASSLSPGQGGSYEQYF
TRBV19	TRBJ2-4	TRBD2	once	TGTGCCAGTAGTCCCCGGGGGGGCGGGGTAGACAGTCAGTACTTC	CASSPRGGGVDSQYF
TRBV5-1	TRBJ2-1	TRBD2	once	TGCGCCAGCAGCTTGGACTTGGGGGGGATTAATGAGCAGTTCTTC	CASSLDLGGINEQFF
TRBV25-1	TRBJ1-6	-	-	TGTGCCAGCAGTGAATTCGCAGGGGACGCTTCACCCCTCCACTTT	CASSEFAGDASPLHF
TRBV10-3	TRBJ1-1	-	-	TGTGCCATCAGTGAGTCGAGGGAAAGTGGTGAAGCTTTCTTT	CAISESRESGEAFF
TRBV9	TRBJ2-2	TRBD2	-	TGTGCCAGCAGCGTAGAAATAGCGGGAGGTGTCGCCGGGGAGCTGTTTTTT	CASSVEIAGGVAGELFF
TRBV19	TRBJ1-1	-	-	TGTGCCAGTAGTATAGCCCTCACAGCGAACACTGAAGCTTTCTTT	CASSIALTANTEAFF
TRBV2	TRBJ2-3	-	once	TGTGCCAGCACCCTGAGCACAGATACGCAGTATTTT	CASTLSTDTQYF
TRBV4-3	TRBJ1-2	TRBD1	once	TGCGCCAGCAGCCCGAGGGGGCAACTTGGCTACACCTTC	CASSPRGQLGYTF
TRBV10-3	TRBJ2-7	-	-	TGTGCCATCAGAGGGGTCCTCCTGTACGAGCAGTACTTC	CAIRGVLLYEQYF
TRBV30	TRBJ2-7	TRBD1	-	TGTGCCTGGAGTGTAGACAGGGGGCGTGAGCAGTACTTC	CAWSVDRGREQYF
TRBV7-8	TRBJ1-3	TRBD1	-	TGTGCCAGCAGCTTGCTCAACAGGGGGCGCGCTGGAAACACCATATATTTT	CASSLLNRGRAGNTIYF
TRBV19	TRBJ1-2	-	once	TGTGCCAGTAGTATTCTTCCAGCGAGAGGCTACACCTTC	CASSILPARGYTF
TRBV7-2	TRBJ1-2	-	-	TGTGCCAGCAGCTTAGGGCAGATCCATGGCTACACCTTC	CASSLGQIHGYTF
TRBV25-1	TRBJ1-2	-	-	TGTGCCAGCATCCCCTCGGGATCCAAAGGCGAAATCTATGGCTACACCTTC	CASIPSGSKGEIYGYTF
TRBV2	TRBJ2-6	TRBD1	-	TGTGCCAGCAGTGCCAGGGACAGCTTCCAAGGGGCCAACGTCCTGACTTTC	CASSARDSFQGANVLTF
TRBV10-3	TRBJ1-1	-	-	TGTGCCATCAGTGAGTCGTTCGTGAACACTGAAGCTTTCTTT	CAISESFVNTEAFF
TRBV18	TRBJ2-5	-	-	TGTGCCAGCTCACCAAGGACAACGAAAGAGACCCAGTACTTC	CASSPRTTKETQYF
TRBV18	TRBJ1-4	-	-	TGTGCCAGCTCACCGCGGGGGGTGGCAACTAATGAAAAACTGTTTTTT	CASSPRGVATNEKLFF
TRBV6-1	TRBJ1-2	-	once	TGTGCCAGCAGTCAAATACAGACTAACTATGGCTACACCTTC	CASSQIQTNYGYTF
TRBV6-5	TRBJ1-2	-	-	TGTGCCAGCAGTTACTCGAGGGGGAGAGGTGGCTACACCTTC	CASSYSRGRGGYTF
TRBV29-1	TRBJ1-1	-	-	TGCAGCGTTGAGTGGGGACTGTTGTCGAACACTGAAGCTTTCTTT	CSVEWGLLSNTEAFF
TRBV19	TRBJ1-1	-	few	TGTGCCAGTACCCCGGGGGGGGCTAGGAACACTGAAGCTTTCTTT	CASTPGGARNTEAFF
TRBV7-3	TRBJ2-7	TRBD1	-	TGTGCCAGCAGCCCTTCAGGGGGCGGGCCTACCTACGAGCAGTACTTC	CASSPSGGGPTYEQYF
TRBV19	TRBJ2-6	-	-	TGTGCCAGTACCGCCGCGGGGAGAAGAGGGCGCTCTGGGGCCAACGTCCTGACTTTC	CASTAAGRRGRSGANVLTF
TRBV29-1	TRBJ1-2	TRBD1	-	TGCAGCGCCTCGGACAGGGGCTATGGCTACACCTTC	CSASDRGYGYTF
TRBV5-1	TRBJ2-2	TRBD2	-	TGCGCCAGCAGCTTGGGGTTCCTCCTAGCGGGGAACACCGGGGAGCTGTTTTTT	CASSLGFLLAGNTGELFF
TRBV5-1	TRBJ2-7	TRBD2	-	TGCGCCAGCAGCCCCAAGCCTCTAGCGGGAGTCGCCGAGCAGTACTTC	CASSPKPLAGVAEQYF
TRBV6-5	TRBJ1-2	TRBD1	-	TGTGCCAGCAGTTTCGACAGGGGCACTAACTATGGCTACACCTTC	CASSFDRGTNYGYTF
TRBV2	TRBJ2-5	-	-	TGTGCCAGTTCCAGGGAGACCCAGTACTTC	CASSRETQYF
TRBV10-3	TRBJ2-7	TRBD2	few	TGTGCCATCACTCCTACTACTACTACTAGCGGGATCTACGAGCAGTACTTC	CAITPTTTTSGIYEQYF
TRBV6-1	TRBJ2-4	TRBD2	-	TGTGCCAGCAGTGCGAGGGGGCGGGGACTAGCCAAAAACAGTCAGTACTTC	CASSARGRGLAKNSQYF
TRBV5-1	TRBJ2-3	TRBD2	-	TGCGCCAGCAGCTTGATCGGAGCGGGGGCAGATACGCAGTATTTT	CASSLIGAGADTQYF
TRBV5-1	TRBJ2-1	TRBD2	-	TGCGCCAGCAGCTTACCTTATTCAGGGAGGGCCACTGAGCAGTTCTTC	CASSLPYSGRATEQFF